This entry lists 22 T cell receptor beta chains sequenced from one sample in a study of patients and donors after allogeneic stem cell transplantation. TCRdb re-called the RT-PCR reads through MiXCR, storing one row per CDR3 protein. The sample lists about a million distinct CDR3 sequences, about a sixth occurring once. The sequenced sample consisted of blood, either unsorted or a sorted T cell fraction (not recorded which). These receptors all come from a human donor who was either an allogeneic HSCT recipient or a stem cell or donor lymphocyte infusion donor (not recorded which). It is not recorded whose cells these are; they may come from a transplant donor.

The chain links TRBV20-1 to TRBJ2-3, with TRBD2 identical over 13 bases. The ends lost 6 bases at V and 2 bases at J; junction bases unmatched: 8. The CDR3 has 16 amino acids. Germline V gene sequence: CDR1 DFQATT, CDR2 SNEGSKA (reference sequence). CDR3 DNA: TGCAGTGCGAGCCCGACTAGCGGGAGGTCCACAGATACGCAGTATTTT. It translates to CSASPTSGRSTDTQYF.

The chain carries TRBV9 and TRBJ2-1, with D perhaps TRBD2 (5 bases). The CDR3 has 14 amino acids. V was clipped by 0 bases and J by 8 bases, with 12 bases between them. The germline V gene encodes CDR1 SGDLS and CDR2 YYNGEE. The CDR3 is CASSVDSAGDEQFF. The CDR3 coding sequence is TGTGCCAGCAGCGTAGATAGTGCCGGGGATGAGCAGTTCTTC.

This clonotype was picked up a small number of times. The CDR3, as DNA: TGCAGTGCTAGGCGGATGGAGGAGCCCCAGCATTTT. This codes for CSARRMEEPQHF. The V and J genes are TRBV20-1 and TRBJ1-5, with D hard to call. Germline V gene data show CDR1 as DFQATT and CDR2 as SNEGSKA (reference sequence). The CDR3 loop spans 12 amino acids. The V end lost 3 bases, the J end lost 8 bases, and 11 bases lay between the germline ends.

This clonotype was found many times. CDR3 region: CSPSQGGTEAFF. In nucleotides, the CDR3 is TGCAGTCCCTCGCAGGGGGGCACTGAAGCTTTCTTT. The rearrangement links TRBV20-1 to TRBJ1-1, with 7 nucleotides matching TRBD1. There are 12 residues in the CDR3. Per germline, CDR1 DFQATT and CDR2 SNEGSKA (reference sequence). V was pared by 8 bases and J by 4 bases, with 7 bases of the junction left unmatched.

This clonotype was detected many times. The rearrangement uses TRBV3-1 and TRBJ2-1, with TRBD1 identical over 9 bases. CDR1 is LGHDT and CDR2 is YNNKEL in the germline V gene (reference sequence). The CDR3 runs to 17 residues. With V trimmed by 1 base and J by 7 bases, 11 bases remained unmatched. CDR3 sequence (DNA): TGTGCCAGCAGCCAAGCACATGGACAGGGGACGGGAAATGAGCAGTTCTTC. Protein: CASSQAHGQGTGNEQFF.

Only a few counts were recorded for this clonotype. The rearrangement joins TRBV7-2 to TRBJ1-1; D is ambiguous. V dropped 0 bases and J dropped 2 bases, with 10 bases sitting between them. CDR1 SGHTA and CDR2 FQGNSA come from the germline V gene. This CDR3 is 15 amino acids long. CDR3 loop: CASSLATRPNTEAFF. The CDR3 DNA sequence: TGTGCCAGCAGCTTAGCGACCCGACCTAACACTGAAGCTTTCTTT.

There are a few counts of this clonotype. The chain recombines TRBV6-2 or TRBV6-3 with TRBJ2-6; TRBD1 agrees at 8 bases. This CDR3 spans 21 amino acids. With V trimmed by 0 bases and J by 0 bases, 13 bases remained unmatched. In germline, CDR1 is MNHEY, CDR2 SVGEGT. CDR3 nucleotides: TGTGCCAGCAGTTACTCGGACAGGGAGGCCCAATTGGCCTCTGGGGCCAACGTCCTGACTTTC. Its translation: CASSYSDREAQLASGANVLTF.

The rearrangement joins TRBV15 to TRBJ1-1; tentative D call: TRBD1 (6 bases). CDR1 and CDR2 from the germline V gene are LNHNV and YYDKDF (reference sequence). This CDR3 region has 18 residues. The V end lost 0 bases, the J end lost 0 bases, and 17 bases lay between the germline ends. CDR3 bases: TGTGCCACCAGCAGAGAAGGGGATCCGGGACACTTGAACACTGAAGCTTTCTTT. This gives the protein CATSREGDPGHLNTEAFF. The full variable domain, its missing parts supplied by reference TRBV15 and TRBJ1-1, is DAMVIQNPRYQVTQFGKPVTLSCSQTLNHNVMYWYQQKSSQAPKLLFHYYDKDFNNEADTPDNFQSRRPNTSFCFLDIRSPGLGDTAMYLCATSREGDPGHLNTEAFFGQGTRLTVV.

This sequence joins TRBV6-1 and TRBJ2-7; TRBD2 is a possible D gene (6 bases). Germline V gene sequence: CDR1 MNHNS, CDR2 SASEGT. Trimming removed 1 base at V and 4 bases at J, with 14 bases between. CDR3 size: 15 residues. The CDR3 sequence is CASSEGIDGLYEQYF. The CDR3 DNA reads TGTGCCAGCAGTGAAGGGATTGACGGACTATACGAGCAGTACTTC.

This clonotype was recorded a few times. The V call is TRBV12-3 or TRBV12-4, the J call TRBJ1-1; a possible D gene is TRBD1 (6 bases). The CDR3 consists of 14 residues. V was shortened by 7 bases and J by 3 bases, with 15 bases between the two germline ends. CDR3 in DNA: TGTGCCAGCACCGTTGGGGGGGCGGACACTGAAGCTTTCTTT. Translation gives CASTVGGADTEAFF.

This clonotype has only a few counts. The J gene is TRBJ2-7, the V gene TRBV7-6; possible D gene TRBD2, 7 bases. The V end lost 1 base, the J end lost 4 bases, and 20 bases lay between the germline ends. There are 17 residues in the CDR3. The germline V gene encodes CDR1 SGHVS and CDR2 FNYEAQ. For the CDR3, the DNA is TGTGCCAGCAGCTTAGGCGCGGGGGCGCGGATCAATTACGAGCAGTACTTC. It is translated as CASSLGAGARINYEQYF.

This clonotype was seen ten or more times. This chain uses TRBV12-3 or TRBV12-4 with TRBJ1-6, with D unresolved. Trimming took 1 base from V and 7 from J, leaving 8 bases between them. This CDR3 region has 14 residues. CDR3 amino acids: CASSLGRGNSPLHF. CDR3 DNA sequence: TGTGCCAGCAGTTTAGGCCGTGGGAATTCACCCCTCCACTTT.

The J gene is TRBJ2-1, the V gene TRBV20-1; TRBD1 might be the D (5 bases). Trimming cost V 4 bases and J 10 bases, with 17 bases left between them. Looked up from germline, CDR1 is DFQATT and CDR2 is SNEGSKA (reference sequence). This CDR3 is built from 13 residues. Here the CDR3 DNA reads TGCAGTGCTACGTCGGACACGAGGAAAGAGCAGTTCTTC. Protein: CSATSDTRKEQFF.

This clonotype has just a few counts. J is TRBJ2-1 and V is TRBV7-9; D not certain. Deletions cut 1 base from V and 6 bases from J, with 10 bases between. The CDR3 totals 14 residues. Germline loops: CDR1 SEHNR, CDR2 FQNEAQ (reference sequence). The CDR3 DNA is TGTGCCAGCAGCTTAGATTGGGCCCCCAATGAGCAGTTCTTC. Its translation: CASSLDWAPNEQFF. Supplemented by reference TRBV7-9 and TRBJ2-1, the full variable domain reads DTGVSQNPRHKITKRGQNVTFRCDPISEHNRLYWYRQTLGQGPEFLTYFQNEAQLEKSRLLSDRFSAERPKGSFSTLEIQRTEQGDSAMYLCASSLDWAPNEQFFGPGTRLTVL.

This clonotype was seen just once. The V and J genes are TRBV5-4 and TRBJ1-1, with a weak D call TRBD1 (5 bases). The CDR3 is made up of 14 amino acids. The V and J ends lost 0 bases and 3 bases respectively, with 9 bases between them. The V gene's germline CDR1 is SGHNT and CDR2 YYREEE (reference sequence). CDR3 DNA sequence: TGTGCCAGCAGCTTGGCCGGGGACTACACTGAAGCTTTCTTT. Its translation: CASSLAGDYTEAFF.

The rearrangement links TRBV6-1 to TRBJ2-7; D might be TRBD1 (6 bases). Looked up from germline, CDR1 is MNHNS and CDR2 is SASEGT. V lost 7 bases and J 3 bases, leaving 13 bases between the germline ends. The CDR3 covers 13 residues. The CDR3 nucleotides are TGTGCCAGCACCCAGGGGATTAACTACGAGCAGTACTTC. Encoded protein: CASTQGINYEQYF.

The chain joins TRBV4-1 to TRBJ1-2; D is unresolved. The germline gives CDR1 MGHRA, CDR2 YSYEKL. The CDR3 is 17 amino acids. V was shortened by 4 bases and J by 7 bases, with 25 bases between the two germline ends. The CDR3 loop reads CASSPMTAGILTSGYTF. CDR3 nucleotide sequence: TGCGCCAGCAGCCCCATGACGGCCGGGATACTTACTTCTGGCTACACCTTC.

This clonotype was recorded at least ten times. The CDR3 reads CASSSAPSGEQFF. The CDR3 coding sequence is TGTGCCAGCAGTTCCGCCCCTAGCGGTGAGCAGTTCTTC. This chain links TRBV12-3 or TRBV12-4 with TRBJ2-1; TRBD2 agrees at 7 bases. CDR3 length: 13 residues. Trimming removed 4 bases from V and 9 bases from J; junction bases left unmatched: 6.

This clonotype occurred a few times. V and J are TRBV7-3 and TRBJ2-6; no firm D call. The germline V gene has CDR1 SGHTA and CDR2 FQGTGA. V gave up 5 bases and J gave up 5 bases, with 16 bases separating them. This CDR3 is built from 16 residues. The CDR3 nucleotides are TGTGCCAGCAGCCTTAACCGACAAGGCTGGGCCAACGTCCTGACTTTC. Residues: CASSLNRQGWANVLTF. Full variable domain (rest looked up from reference TRBV7-3 and TRBJ2-6): GAGVSQTPSNKVTEKGKYVELRCDPISGHTALYWYRQSLGQGPEFLIYFQGTGAADDSGLPNDRFFAVRPEGSVSTLKIQRTERGDSAVYLCASSLNRQGWANVLTFGAGSRLTVL.

The chain is built from TRBV5-1 and TRBJ2-2; D might be TRBD1 (6 bases). Trimming removed 0 bases at V and 5 bases at J, with 14 bases between. CDR3 length: 16 residues. Germline V gives CDR1 SGHRS, CDR2 YFSETQ. CDR3 loop: CASSLGYREGTGELFF. For the CDR3, the DNA is TGCGCCAGCAGCTTGGGATACAGGGAAGGAACCGGGGAGCTGTTTTTT. The full variable domain, completed using reference TRBV5-1 and TRBJ2-2, is KAGVTQTPRYLIKTRGQQVTLSCSPISGHRSVSWYQQTPGQGLQFLFEYFSETQRNKGNFPGRFSGRQFSNSRSEMNVSTLELGDSALYLCASSLGYREGTGELFFGEGSRLTVL.

This chain links TRBV14 with TRBJ1-2, with a weak D call TRBD1 (6 bases). Trimming took 0 bases from V and 2 from J, leaving 13 bases between them. Germline CDR1 SGHDN, CDR2 FVKESK. This CDR3 comprises 16 residues. For the CDR3, the DNA is TGTGCCAGCAGCCAAGATAGGGGGAGAGACAACTATGGCTACACCTTC. Translating it yields CASSQDRGRDNYGYTF.

The rearrangement uses TRBV10-3 and TRBJ2-6, with a weak D call TRBD1 (6 bases). Germline CDR1 is ENHRY and CDR2 is SYGVKD. The V end lost 11 bases, the J end lost 0 bases, and 14 bases lay between the germline ends. This CDR3 has 15 amino acids. CDR3 bases: TGTGCCGCCGCCCAACAGGGCTCTGGGGCCAACGTCCTGACTTTC. Translation: CAAAQQGSGANVLTF.